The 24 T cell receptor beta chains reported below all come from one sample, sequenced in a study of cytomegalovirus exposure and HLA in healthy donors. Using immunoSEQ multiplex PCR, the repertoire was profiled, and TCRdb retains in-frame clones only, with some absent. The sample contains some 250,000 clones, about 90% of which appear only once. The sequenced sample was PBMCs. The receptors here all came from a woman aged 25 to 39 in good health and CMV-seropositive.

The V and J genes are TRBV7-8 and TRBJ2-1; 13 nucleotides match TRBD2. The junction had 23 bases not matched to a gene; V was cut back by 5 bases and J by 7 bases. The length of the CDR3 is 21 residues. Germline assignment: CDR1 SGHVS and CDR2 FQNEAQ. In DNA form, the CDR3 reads TGTGCCAGCAGCCTAACTACCGGGACTAGCGGGAAAGAAGGTGAGGTAAATGAGCAGTTCTTC. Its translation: CASSLTTGTSGKEGEVNEQFF. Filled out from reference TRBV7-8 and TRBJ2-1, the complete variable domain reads GAGVSQSPRYKVAKRGQDVALRCDPISGHVSLFWYQQALGQGPEFLTYFQNEAQLDKSGLPSDRFFAERPEGSVSTLKIQRTQQEDSAVYLCASSLTTGTSGKEGEVNEQFFGPGTRLTVL.

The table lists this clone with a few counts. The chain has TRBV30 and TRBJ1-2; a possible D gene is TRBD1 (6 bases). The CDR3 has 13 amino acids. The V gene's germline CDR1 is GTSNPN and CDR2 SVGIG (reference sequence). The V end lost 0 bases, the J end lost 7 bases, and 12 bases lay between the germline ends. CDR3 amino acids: CAWSVQGMAGYTF. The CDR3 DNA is TGTGCCTGGAGTGTACAGGGAATGGCTGGCTACACCTTC.

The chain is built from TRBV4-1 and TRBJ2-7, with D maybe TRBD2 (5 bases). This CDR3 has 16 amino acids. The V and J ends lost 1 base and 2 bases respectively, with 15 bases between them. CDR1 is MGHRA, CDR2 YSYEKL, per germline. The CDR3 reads CASSQGEGLGTYEQYF. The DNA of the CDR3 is TGCGCCAGCAGCCAAGGAGAAGGACTGGGTACCTACGAGCAGTACTTC.

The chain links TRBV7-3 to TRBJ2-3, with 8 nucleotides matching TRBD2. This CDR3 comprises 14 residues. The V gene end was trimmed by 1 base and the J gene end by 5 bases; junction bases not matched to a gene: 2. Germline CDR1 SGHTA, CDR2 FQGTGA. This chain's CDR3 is CASSLRAGGDTQYF. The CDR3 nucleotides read TGTGCCAGCAGCTTAAGGGCGGGAGGAGATACGCAGTATTTT. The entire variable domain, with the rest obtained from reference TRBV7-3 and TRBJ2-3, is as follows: GAGVSQTPSNKVTEKGKYVELRCDPISGHTALYWYRQSLGQGPEFLIYFQGTGAADDSGLPNDRFFAVRPEGSVSTLKIQRTERGDSAVYLCASSLRAGGDTQYFGPGTRLTVL.

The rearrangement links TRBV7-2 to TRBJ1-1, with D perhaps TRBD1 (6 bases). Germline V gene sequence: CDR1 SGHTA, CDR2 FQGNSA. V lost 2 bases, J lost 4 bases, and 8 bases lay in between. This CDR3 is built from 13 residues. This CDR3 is CASSLQGSTEAFF. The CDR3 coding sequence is TGTGCCAGCAGCTTACAGGGGAGCACTGAAGCTTTCTTT.

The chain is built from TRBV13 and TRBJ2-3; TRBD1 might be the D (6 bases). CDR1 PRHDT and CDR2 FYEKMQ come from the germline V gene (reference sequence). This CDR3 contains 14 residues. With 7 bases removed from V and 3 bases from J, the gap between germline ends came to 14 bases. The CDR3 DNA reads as TGTGCCAGCAACTCCGGGACAAGGACAGATACGCAGTATTTT. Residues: CASNSGTRTDTQYF.

The CDR3 loop is CASSPADRGSEKLFF. For the CDR3, the DNA is TGTGCCAGCAGTCCAGCAGACAGGGGAAGCGAAAAACTGTTTTTT. This chain uses TRBV28 with TRBJ1-4; 8 bases match TRBD1. Germline V gives CDR1 MDHEN, CDR2 SYDVKM. This CDR3 region has 15 residues. Trimming removed 5 bases from V and 8 bases from J; junction bases left unmatched: 10.

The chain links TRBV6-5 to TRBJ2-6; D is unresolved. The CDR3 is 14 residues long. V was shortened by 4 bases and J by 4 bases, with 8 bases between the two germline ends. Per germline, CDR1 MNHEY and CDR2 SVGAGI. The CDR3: CASSSSVGANVLTF. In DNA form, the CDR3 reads TGTGCCAGCAGTTCGTCTGTGGGGGCCAACGTCCTGACTTTC.

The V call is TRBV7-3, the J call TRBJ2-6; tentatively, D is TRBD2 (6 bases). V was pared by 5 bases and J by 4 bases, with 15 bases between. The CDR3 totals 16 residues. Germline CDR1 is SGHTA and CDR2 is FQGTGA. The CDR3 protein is CASSHSGLSGANVLTF. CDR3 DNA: TGTGCCAGCAGCCACAGCGGACTATCCGGGGCCAACGTCCTGACTTTC.

The CDR3 loop reads CASSPTNQQETQYF. CDR3 DNA: TGCGCCAGCAGCCCGACAAACCAACAAGAGACCCAGTACTTC. V usage is TRBV5-1 and J usage is TRBJ2-5; D call uncertain. The germline CDR1 and CDR2 sequences are SGHRS and YFSETQ. Trimming shortened V by 4 bases and J by 2 bases, and 12 bases separated the two germline ends. The CDR3 contains 14 residues.

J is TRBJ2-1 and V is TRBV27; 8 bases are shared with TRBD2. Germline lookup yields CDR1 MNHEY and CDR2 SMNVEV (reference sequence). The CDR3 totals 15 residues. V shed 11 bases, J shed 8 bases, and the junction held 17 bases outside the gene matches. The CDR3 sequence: CAGRYQGLVFHEQFF. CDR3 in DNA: TGTGCCGGGCGATACCAGGGACTAGTTTTTCATGAGCAGTTCTTC.

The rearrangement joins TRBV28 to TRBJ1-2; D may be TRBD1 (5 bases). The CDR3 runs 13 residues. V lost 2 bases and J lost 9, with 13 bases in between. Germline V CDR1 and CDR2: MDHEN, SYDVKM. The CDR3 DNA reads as TGTGCCAGCAGTTTACTGGCAGGGAATAGCTACACCTTC. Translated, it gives CASSLLAGNSYTF.

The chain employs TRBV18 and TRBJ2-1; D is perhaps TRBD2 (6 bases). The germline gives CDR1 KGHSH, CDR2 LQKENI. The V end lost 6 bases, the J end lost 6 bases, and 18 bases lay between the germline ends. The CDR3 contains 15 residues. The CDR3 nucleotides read TGTGCCAGCTCCCCGGAGGGTTCACACGTCAATGAGCAGTTCTTC. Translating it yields CASSPEGSHVNEQFF.

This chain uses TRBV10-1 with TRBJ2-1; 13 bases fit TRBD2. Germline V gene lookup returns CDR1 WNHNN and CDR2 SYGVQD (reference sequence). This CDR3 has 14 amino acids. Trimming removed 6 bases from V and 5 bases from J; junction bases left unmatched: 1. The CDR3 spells CASSGTSGNNEQFF. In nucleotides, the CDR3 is TGCGCCAGCAGCGGGACTAGCGGGAACAATGAGCAGTTCTTC.

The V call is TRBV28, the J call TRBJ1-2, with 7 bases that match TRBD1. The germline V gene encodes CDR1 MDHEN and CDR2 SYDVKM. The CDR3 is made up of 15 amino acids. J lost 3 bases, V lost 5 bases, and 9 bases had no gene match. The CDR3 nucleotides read TGTGCCAGCAGTCCTGAAGACAGGGAAGACTATGGCTACACCTTC. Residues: CASSPEDREDYGYTF.

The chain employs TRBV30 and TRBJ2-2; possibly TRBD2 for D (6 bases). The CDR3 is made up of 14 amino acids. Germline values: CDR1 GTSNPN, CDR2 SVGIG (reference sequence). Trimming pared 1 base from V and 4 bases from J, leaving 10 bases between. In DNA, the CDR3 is TGTGCCTGGAGTGCCGGGACTTTCACCGGGGAGCTGTTTTTT. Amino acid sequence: CAWSAGTFTGELFF.

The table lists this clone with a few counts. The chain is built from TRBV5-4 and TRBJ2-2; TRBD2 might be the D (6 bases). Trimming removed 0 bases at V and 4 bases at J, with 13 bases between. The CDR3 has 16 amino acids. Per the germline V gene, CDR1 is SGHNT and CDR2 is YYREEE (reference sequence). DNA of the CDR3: TGTGCCAGCAGCTTGGCCTTTGCGGGACCCACCGGGGAGCTGTTTTTT. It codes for CASSLAFAGPTGELFF.

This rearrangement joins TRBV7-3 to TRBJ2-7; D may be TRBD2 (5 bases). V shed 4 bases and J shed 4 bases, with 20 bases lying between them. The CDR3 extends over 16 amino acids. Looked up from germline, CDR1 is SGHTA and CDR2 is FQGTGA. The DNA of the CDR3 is TGTGCCAGCAGCTCTCACTCTGGAGGCCTTGTTTACGAGCAGTACTTC. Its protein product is CASSSHSGGLVYEQYF.

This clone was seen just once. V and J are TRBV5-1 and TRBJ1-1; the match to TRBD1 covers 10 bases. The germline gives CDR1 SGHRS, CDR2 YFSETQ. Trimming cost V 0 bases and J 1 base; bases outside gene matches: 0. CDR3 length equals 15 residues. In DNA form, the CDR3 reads TGCGCCAGCAGCTTGGGGACAGGGGGGAACACTGAAGCTTTCTTT. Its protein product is CASSLGTGGNTEAFF.

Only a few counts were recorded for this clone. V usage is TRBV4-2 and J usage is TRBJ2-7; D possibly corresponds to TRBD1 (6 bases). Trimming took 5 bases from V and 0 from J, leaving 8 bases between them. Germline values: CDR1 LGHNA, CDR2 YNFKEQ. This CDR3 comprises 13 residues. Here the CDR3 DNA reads TGTGCCAGCAGCGGGACAAACTCCTACGAGCAGTACTTC. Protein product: CASSGTNSYEQYF.

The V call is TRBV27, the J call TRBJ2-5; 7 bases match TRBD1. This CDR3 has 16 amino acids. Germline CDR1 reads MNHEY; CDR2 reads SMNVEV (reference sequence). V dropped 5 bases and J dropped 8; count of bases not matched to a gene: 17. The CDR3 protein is CASSPIGSGGLGTQYF. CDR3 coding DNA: TGTGCCAGCAGTCCGATTGGCTCAGGGGGTTTGGGTACCCAGTACTTC.

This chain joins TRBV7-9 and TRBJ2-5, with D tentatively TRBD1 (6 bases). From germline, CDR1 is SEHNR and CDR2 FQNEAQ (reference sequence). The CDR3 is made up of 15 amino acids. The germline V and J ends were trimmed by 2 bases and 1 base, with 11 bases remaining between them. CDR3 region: CASSLPGGLQETQYF. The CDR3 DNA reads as TGTGCCAGCAGCTTACCTGGGGGCCTCCAAGAGACCCAGTACTTC.

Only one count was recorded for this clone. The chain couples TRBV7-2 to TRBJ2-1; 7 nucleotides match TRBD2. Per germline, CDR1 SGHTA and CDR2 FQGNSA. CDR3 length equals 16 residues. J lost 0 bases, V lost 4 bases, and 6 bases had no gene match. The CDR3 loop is CASSSPASGSYNEQFF. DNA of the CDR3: TGTGCCAGCAGCTCTCCCGCTAGCGGCTCCTACAATGAGCAGTTCTTC. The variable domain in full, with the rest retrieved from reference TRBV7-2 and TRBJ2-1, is GAGVSQSPSNKVTEKGKDVELRCDPISGHTALYWYRQSLGQGLEFLIYFQGNSAPDKSGLPSDRFSAERTGGSVSTLTIQRTQQEDSAVYLCASSSPASGSYNEQFFGPGTRLTVL.

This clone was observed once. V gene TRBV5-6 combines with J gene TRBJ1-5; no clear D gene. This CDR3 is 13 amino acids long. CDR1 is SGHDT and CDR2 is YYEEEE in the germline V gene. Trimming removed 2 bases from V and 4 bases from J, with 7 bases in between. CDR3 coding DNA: TGTGCCAGCAGCTTTGGCTTGAATCAGCCCCAGCATTTT. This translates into CASSFGLNQPQHF.